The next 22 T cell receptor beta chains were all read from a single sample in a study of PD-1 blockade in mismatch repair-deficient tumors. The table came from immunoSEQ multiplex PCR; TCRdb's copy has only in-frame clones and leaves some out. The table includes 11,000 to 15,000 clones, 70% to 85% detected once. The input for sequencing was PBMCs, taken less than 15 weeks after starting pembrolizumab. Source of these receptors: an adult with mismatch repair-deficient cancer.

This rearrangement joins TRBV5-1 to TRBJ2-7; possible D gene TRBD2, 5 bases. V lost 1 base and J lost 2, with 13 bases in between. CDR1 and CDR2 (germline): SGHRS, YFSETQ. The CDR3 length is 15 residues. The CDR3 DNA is TGCGCCAGCAGCTTGAATGGACTTTCCCCCTACGAGCAGTACTTC. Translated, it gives CASSLNGLSPYEQYF.

CDR3 loop: CASSEIGSGSDEQFF. The DNA of the CDR3 is TGCGCCAGCAGTGAGATAGGTAGCGGGAGCGATGAGCAGTTCTTC. The rearrangement links TRBV10-1 to TRBJ2-1; TRBD2 aligns across 9 bases. The V gene's germline CDR1 is WNHNN and CDR2 SYGVQD (reference sequence). J was trimmed by 8 bases and V by 2 bases; bases with no gene match: 7. The CDR3 is 15 amino acids.

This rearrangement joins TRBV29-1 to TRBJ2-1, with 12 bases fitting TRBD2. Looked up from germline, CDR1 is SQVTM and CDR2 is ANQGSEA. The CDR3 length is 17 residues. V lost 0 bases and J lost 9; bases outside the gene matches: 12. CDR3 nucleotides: TGCAGCGTTGAAGATTCGCCGACTAGCGGGAGTGTGGTTGAGCAGTTCTTC. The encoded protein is CSVEDSPTSGSVVEQFF.

CDR3 sequence (DNA): TGCGCCAGCAAAGCGATGGCAGGCAGGGCTGAAGAGACCCAGTACTTC. Residues: CASKAMAGRAEETQYF. The J gene is TRBJ2-5, the V gene TRBV4-1; the D gene is possibly TRBD1 (5 bases). Looked up from germline, CDR1 is MGHRA and CDR2 is YSYEKL. This CDR3 has 16 amino acids. The V and J ends lost 7 bases and 3 bases respectively, with 21 bases between them.

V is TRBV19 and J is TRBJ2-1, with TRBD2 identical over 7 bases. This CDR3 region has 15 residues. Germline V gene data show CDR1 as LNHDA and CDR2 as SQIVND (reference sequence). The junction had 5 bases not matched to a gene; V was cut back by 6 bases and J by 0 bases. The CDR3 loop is CASSPAGSSYNEQFF. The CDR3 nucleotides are TGTGCCAGTAGCCCAGCGGGAAGCTCCTACAATGAGCAGTTCTTC.

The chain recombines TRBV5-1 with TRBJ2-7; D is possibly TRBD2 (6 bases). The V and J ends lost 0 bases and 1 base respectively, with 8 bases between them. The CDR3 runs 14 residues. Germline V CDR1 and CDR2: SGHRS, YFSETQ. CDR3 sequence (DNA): TGCGCCAGCAGCTTGGGTCGGGGGTCCTACGAGCAGTACTTC. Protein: CASSLGRGSYEQYF.

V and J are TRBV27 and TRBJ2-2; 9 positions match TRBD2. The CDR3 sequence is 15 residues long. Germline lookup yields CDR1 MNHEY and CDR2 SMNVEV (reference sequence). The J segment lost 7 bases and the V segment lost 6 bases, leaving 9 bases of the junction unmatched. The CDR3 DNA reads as TGTGCCAGCAGCAACCGCGGGGGGGCGGGCGGGGAGCTGTTTTTT. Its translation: CASSNRGGAGGELFF.

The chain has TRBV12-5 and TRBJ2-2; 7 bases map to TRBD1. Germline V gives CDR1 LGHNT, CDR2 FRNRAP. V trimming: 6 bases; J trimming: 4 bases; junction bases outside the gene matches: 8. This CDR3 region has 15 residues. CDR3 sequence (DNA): TGTGCTAGTGGGCAGGGGGACAAGAGCACCGGGGAGCTGTTTTTT. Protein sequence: CASGQGDKSTGELFF.

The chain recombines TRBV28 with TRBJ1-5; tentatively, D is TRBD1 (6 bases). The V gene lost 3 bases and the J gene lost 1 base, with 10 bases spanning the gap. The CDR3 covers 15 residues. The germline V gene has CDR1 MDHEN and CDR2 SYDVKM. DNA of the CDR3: TGTGCCAGCAGTTTTACAGGGCCAAGCAATCAGCCCCAGCATTTT. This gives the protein CASSFTGPSNQPQHF. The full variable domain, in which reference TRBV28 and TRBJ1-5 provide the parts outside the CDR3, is DVKVTQSSRYLVKRTGEKVFLECVQDMDHENMFWYRQDPGLGLRLIYFSYDVKMKEKGDIPEGYSVSREKKERFSLILESASTNQTSMYLCASSFTGPSNQPQHFGDGTRLSIL.

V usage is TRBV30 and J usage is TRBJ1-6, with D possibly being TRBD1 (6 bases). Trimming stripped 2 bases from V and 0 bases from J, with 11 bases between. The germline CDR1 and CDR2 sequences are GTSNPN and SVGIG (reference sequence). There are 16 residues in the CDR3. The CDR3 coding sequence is TGTGCCTGGAGTACAGGGCCAAGCTCCTATAATTCACCCCTCCACTTT. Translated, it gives CAWSTGPSSYNSPLHF. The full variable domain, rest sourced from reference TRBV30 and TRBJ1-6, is SQTIHQWPATLVQPVGSPLSLECTVEGTSNPNLYWYRQAAGRGLQLLFYSVGIGQISSEVPQNLSASRPQDRQFILSSKKLLLSDSGFYLCAWSTGPSSYNSPLHFGNGTRLTVT.

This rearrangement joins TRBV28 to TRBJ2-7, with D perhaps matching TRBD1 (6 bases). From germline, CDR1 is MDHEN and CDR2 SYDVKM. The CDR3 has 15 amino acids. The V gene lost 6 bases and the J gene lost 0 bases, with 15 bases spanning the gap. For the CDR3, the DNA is TGTGCCAGCAGCACCCCGGCACAGGGCTCCTACGAGCAGTACTTC. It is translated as CASSTPAQGSYEQYF.

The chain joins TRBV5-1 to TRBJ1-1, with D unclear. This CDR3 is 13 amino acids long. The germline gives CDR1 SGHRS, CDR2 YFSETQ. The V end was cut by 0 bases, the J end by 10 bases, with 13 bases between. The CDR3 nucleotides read TGCGCCAGCAGCTTGGATCGCACGGTGAGAGCTTTCTTT. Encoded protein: CASSLDRTVRAFF.

The CDR3, as DNA: TGTGCCAGCAGTTTAAAGAGGGGGCATCAGCCCCAGCATTTT. It codes for CASSLKRGHQPQHF. This chain uses TRBV27 with TRBJ1-5, with TRBD1 matching 7 bases. This CDR3 contains 14 residues. Per germline, CDR1 MNHEY and CDR2 SMNVEV (reference sequence). V lost 2 bases to trimming and J lost 5 bases; unmatched junction nucleotides: 3.

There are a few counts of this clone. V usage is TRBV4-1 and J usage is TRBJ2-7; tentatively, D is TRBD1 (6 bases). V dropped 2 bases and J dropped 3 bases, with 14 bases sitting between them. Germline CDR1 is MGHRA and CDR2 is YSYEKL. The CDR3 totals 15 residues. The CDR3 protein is CASSQPEQGFYEQYF. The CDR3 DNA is TGCGCCAGCAGCCAACCGGAACAGGGCTTCTACGAGCAGTACTTC.

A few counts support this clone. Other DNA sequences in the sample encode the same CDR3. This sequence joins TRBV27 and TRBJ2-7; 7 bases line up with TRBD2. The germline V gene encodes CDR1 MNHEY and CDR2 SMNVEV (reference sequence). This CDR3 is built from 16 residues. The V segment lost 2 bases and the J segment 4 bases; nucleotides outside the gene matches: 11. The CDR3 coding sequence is TGTGCCAGCAGTTTAACCGGGACTAACATTTGGTACGAGCAGTACTTC. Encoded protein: CASSLTGTNIWYEQYF.

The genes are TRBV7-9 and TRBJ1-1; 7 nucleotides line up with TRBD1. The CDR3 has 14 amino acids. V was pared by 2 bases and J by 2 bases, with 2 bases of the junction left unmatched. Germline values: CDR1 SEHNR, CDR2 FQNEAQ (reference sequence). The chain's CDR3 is CASSLQGGNTEAFF. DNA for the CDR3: TGTGCCAGCAGCTTACAGGGGGGAAACACTGAAGCTTTCTTT.

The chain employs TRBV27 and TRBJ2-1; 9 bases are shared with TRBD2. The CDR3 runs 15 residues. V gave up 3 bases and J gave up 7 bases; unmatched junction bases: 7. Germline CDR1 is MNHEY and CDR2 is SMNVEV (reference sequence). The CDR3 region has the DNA TGTGCCAGCAGTTTTGCTAGCGGGATTATAAATGAGCAGTTCTTC. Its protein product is CASSFASGIINEQFF.

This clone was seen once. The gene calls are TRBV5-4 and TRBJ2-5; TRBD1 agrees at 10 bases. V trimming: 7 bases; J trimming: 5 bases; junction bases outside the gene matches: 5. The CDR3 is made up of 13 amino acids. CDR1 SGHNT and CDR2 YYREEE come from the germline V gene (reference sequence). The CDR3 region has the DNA TGTGCCAGCTCGGACAGGGGGTGGGAGACCCAGTACTTC. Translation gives CASSDRGWETQYF. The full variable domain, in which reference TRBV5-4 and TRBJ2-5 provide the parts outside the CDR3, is ETGVTQSPTHLIKTRGQQVTLRCSSQSGHNTVSWYQQALGQGPQFIFQYYREEENGRGNFPPRFSGLQFPNYSSELNVNALELDDSALYLCASSDRGWETQYFGPGTRLLVL.

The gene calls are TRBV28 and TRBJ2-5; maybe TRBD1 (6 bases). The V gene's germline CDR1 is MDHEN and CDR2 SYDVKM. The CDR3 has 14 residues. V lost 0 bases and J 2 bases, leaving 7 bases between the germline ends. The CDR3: CASSLWTGQETQYF. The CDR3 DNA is TGTGCCAGCAGTTTATGGACAGGTCAAGAGACCCAGTACTTC.

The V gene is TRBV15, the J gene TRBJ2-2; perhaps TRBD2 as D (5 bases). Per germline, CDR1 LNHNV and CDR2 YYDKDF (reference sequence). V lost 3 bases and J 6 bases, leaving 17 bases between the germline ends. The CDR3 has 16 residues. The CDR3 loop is CATSSRLVSEAGELFF. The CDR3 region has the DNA TGTGCCACCAGCAGCCGCCTAGTTAGCGAGGCCGGGGAGCTGTTTTTT.

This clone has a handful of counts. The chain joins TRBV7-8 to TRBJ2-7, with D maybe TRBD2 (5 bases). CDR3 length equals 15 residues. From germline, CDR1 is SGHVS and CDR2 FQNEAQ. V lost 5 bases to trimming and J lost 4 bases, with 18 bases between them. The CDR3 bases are TGTGCCAGCAGCGCCGGGCTAGGTGCGGGTTACGAGCAGTACTTC. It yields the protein CASSAGLGAGYEQYF.

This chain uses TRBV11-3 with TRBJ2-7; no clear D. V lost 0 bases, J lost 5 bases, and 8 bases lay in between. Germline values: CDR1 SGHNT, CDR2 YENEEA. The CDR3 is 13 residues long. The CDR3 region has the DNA TGTGCCAGCAGCTTAGATCTCCAGGACGAGCAGTACTTC. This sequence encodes CASSLDLQDEQYF. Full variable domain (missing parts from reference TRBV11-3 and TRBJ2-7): EAGVVQSPRYKIIEKKQPVAFWCNPISGHNTLYWYLQNLGQGPELLIRYENEEAVDDSQLPKDRFSAERLKGVDSTLKIQPAELGDSAVYLCASSLDLQDEQYFGPGTRLTVT.